This note documents a single TCR beta chain sequence. Germline trimming cut 2 bases from V and 1 base from J; bases unmatched to any gene: 6. CDR1 and CDR2 (germline): MNHNS, SASEGT. This CDR3 has 16 amino acids. The data are from a study of blood T cell repertoires in COVID-19. Turning to the study itself: From the United States, Italy and Spain came samples of acute and convalescent COVID-19. T cells, B-cell-depleted T cells, or PBMCs provided the cDNA or gDNA that served as material.

As handled by the study authors: Estimated nucleated cell counts came from reference gene primer amplification. The protocol was immunoSEQ multiplex PCR, while the TCRdb copy is restricted to in-frame clones and leaves out a portion. V and J calls plus clone size are reproduced from that table; the DNA served to infer D and trimming. The sample yields about 270,000 clones, 80% to 90% seen once. The receptor was derived from a man older than 75 with acute or convalescent COVID-19. The chain employs TRBV6-1 and TRBJ2-7; TRBD2 matches at 9 bases. Sample: peripheral blood. CDR3 in DNA: TGTGCCAGCAGTGAATGGAGCGGGGGGATTTCCTACGAGCAGTACTTC. Its translation is CASSEWSGGISYEQYF.